What follows are 21 T cell receptor beta chains derived from one specimen sequenced in a study of T cells after yellow fever vaccination. One entry per CDR3 protein results from TCRdb running MiXCR on the 5' RACE reads. The sample lists 100,000 to 150,000 distinct CDR3 sequences; around 7.4% were seen once. The specimen comprised CD4+ T cells sorted from PBMCs, sampled roughly 10 days after the first yellow fever vaccination. These receptors all come from a man in his late teens or twenties who received the YFV17D yellow fever vaccine.

This clonotype was seen repeatedly, ten times or more. The chain joins TRBV29-1 to TRBJ2-2; a weak D match, TRBD1 (6 bases). Deletions cut 2 bases from V and 5 bases from J, with 15 bases between. CDR3 length equals 15 residues. The germline gives CDR1 SQVTM, CDR2 ANQGSEA. The CDR3 spells CSVEIGGRGTGELFF. The CDR3, as DNA: TGCAGCGTTGAAATTGGTGGCAGGGGAACCGGGGAGCTGTTTTTT.

V is TRBV20-1 and J is TRBJ1-2; D gene ambiguous. This CDR3 is 12 amino acids long. CDR1 and CDR2 from the germline V gene are DFQATT and SNEGSKA (reference sequence). With 5 bases removed from V and 5 bases from J, the gap between germline ends came to 12 bases. The CDR3 DNA reads as TGCAGTGCTCCTCTGGTCCGGTATGGCTACACCTTC. Residues: CSAPLVRYGYTF.

This clonotype was recorded at least ten times. The chain couples TRBV27 to TRBJ1-1, with D unresolved. Germline lookup yields CDR1 MNHEY and CDR2 SMNVEV (reference sequence). Trimming pared 4 bases from V and 1 base from J, leaving 7 bases between. This CDR3 has 13 residues. The CDR3 DNA sequence: TGTGCCAGCAGTTGGCTCCCGAACACTGAAGCTTTCTTT. Protein product: CASSWLPNTEAFF.

The sample holds many counts of this clonotype. J is TRBJ1-2 and V is TRBV20-1, with 11 nucleotides matching TRBD1. V shed 5 bases and J 8 bases; nucleotides not matched to a gene: 10. From germline, CDR1 is DFQATT and CDR2 SNEGSKA (reference sequence). The length of the CDR3 is 14 residues. The CDR3 region is CSAHPAGQGVGYTF. The CDR3 DNA follows: TGCAGTGCTCACCCCGCGGGACAGGGGGTCGGCTACACCTTC.

This clonotype was picked up many times. V and J are TRBV4-2 and TRBJ1-2, with 7 nucleotides matching TRBD1. Looked up from germline, CDR1 is LGHNA and CDR2 is YNFKEQ. The V gene end was trimmed by 4 bases and the J gene end by 6 bases; junction bases not matched to a gene: 5. The CDR3 runs 13 residues. The DNA for the CDR3 is TGTGCCAGCAGCCCTAGACAGGGCGATGGCTACACCTTC. This sequence encodes CASSPRQGDGYTF.

This clonotype was picked up many times. The rearrangement links TRBV5-4 to TRBJ2-1; TRBD2 matches 13 bases. Trimming cost V 3 bases and J 5 bases; bases outside gene matches: 2. This CDR3 has 15 amino acids. Germline-derived CDR1 and CDR2 are SGHNT and YYREEE (reference sequence). This chain's CDR3 is CASSSGLAGDNEQFF. The CDR3 DNA reads TGTGCCAGCAGCTCTGGACTAGCGGGGGACAATGAGCAGTTCTTC.

In its sample, this clonotype was seen many times. V gene TRBV19 combines with J gene TRBJ1-5; possible D gene TRBD1, 5 bases. Germline V gene sequence: CDR1 LNHDA, CDR2 SQIVND (reference sequence). The CDR3 consists of 13 residues. V dropped 5 bases and J dropped 1 base, with 6 bases sitting between them. The CDR3 region is CASSYRSNQPQHF. For the CDR3, the DNA is TGTGCCAGTAGTTACAGGAGCAATCAGCCCCAGCATTTT.

This clonotype was picked up many times. V is TRBV5-1 and J is TRBJ2-2; 7 nucleotides agree with TRBD2. The CDR3 loop spans 15 amino acids. Losses at the gene ends were 1 base for V and 7 bases for J; bases not matched to a gene: 7. From germline, CDR1 is SGHRS and CDR2 YFSETQ. The CDR3 nucleotides are TGCGCCAGCAGCTTGATGGCGCGGGAGATCGGGGAGCTGTTTTTT. Translated, it gives CASSLMAREIGELFF.

At least ten counts were recorded for this clonotype. V and J are TRBV5-1 and TRBJ2-1, with D possibly called TRBD1 or TRBD2 (5 bases each). The germline gives CDR1 SGHRS, CDR2 YFSETQ. The CDR3 totals 16 residues. V lost 0 bases and J 7 bases, leaving 17 bases between the germline ends. CDR3 sequence: CASSLEDGARMNEQFF. CDR3 nucleotide sequence: TGCGCCAGCAGCTTGGAGGACGGGGCCCGCATGAATGAGCAGTTCTTC.

This chain connects TRBV10-3 to TRBJ2-5; perhaps TRBD2 as D (6 bases). Trimming shortened V by 4 bases and J by 3 bases, and 9 bases separated the two germline ends. There are 13 residues in the CDR3. The germline V gene has CDR1 ENHRY and CDR2 SYGVKD. Here the CDR3 DNA reads TGTGCCATCAGTGGGGGCGGGGAAGAGACCCAGTACTTC. This codes for CAISGGGEETQYF.

The table lists this clonotype with many counts. The CDR3 bases are TGTGCCAGCAGCCCCGCCGGGGGCCGGCCTGGCTACACCTTC. This codes for CASSPAGGRPGYTF. The chain recombines TRBV4-2 with TRBJ1-2, with D possibly matching TRBD1 (6 bases). The germline V and J ends were trimmed by 4 bases and 7 bases, with 16 bases remaining between them. This CDR3 region has 14 residues. Germline lookup yields CDR1 LGHNA and CDR2 YNFKEQ.

This clonotype occurred many times. The chain uses TRBV6-2 or TRBV6-3 and TRBJ2-7, with D possibly matching TRBD2 (7 bases). From germline, CDR1 is MNHEY and CDR2 SVGEGT. The CDR3 sequence is 15 residues long. The germline V and J ends were trimmed by 8 bases and 2 bases, with 19 bases remaining between them. CDR3 region: CASSSAGAGTYEQYF. DNA for the CDR3: TGTGCCAGCTCCTCTGCGGGGGCGGGGACCTACGAGCAGTACTTC.

This clonotype was seen a handful of times. The rearrangement links TRBV3-1 to TRBJ1-2; D is possibly TRBD1 (6 bases). Germline V gives CDR1 LGHDT, CDR2 YNNKEL (reference sequence). This CDR3 spans 15 amino acids. V was trimmed by 4 bases and J by 5 bases, leaving 17 bases between them. CDR3 sequence: CASSPEAGEKYGYTF. In DNA, the CDR3 is TGTGCCAGCAGCCCAGAAGCAGGGGAGAAGTATGGCTACACCTTC.

There are many counts of this clonotype. The chain couples TRBV29-1 to TRBJ1-2; D is possibly TRBD1 (5 bases). CDR1 is SQVTM, CDR2 ANQGSEA, per germline. V was trimmed by 0 bases and J by 4 bases, leaving 12 bases between them. There are 14 residues in the CDR3. CDR3 amino acids: CSVEDQGRGYGYTF. The CDR3 DNA reads as TGCAGCGTTGAAGACCAGGGAAGGGGCTATGGCTACACCTTC.

This clonotype came up many times. The DNA for the CDR3 is TGCAGTGCTAGGACAGGGGAAAGCAATCAGCCCCAGCATTTT. Its translation: CSARTGESNQPQHF. The chain has TRBV20-1 and TRBJ1-5; 8 bases agree with TRBD1. The CDR3 is 14 residues long. After removal of 3 bases from V and 1 base from J, the junction contained 2 bases not matched to a gene. The V gene's germline CDR1 is DFQATT and CDR2 SNEGSKA (reference sequence).

This clonotype was counted at least ten times. This chain uses TRBV5-4 with TRBJ1-4; 7 nucleotides line up with TRBD1. V was clipped by 2 bases and J by 3 bases; unmatched bases: 1. Germline V gene sequence: CDR1 SGHNT, CDR2 YYREEE (reference sequence). The CDR3 is 14 residues long. CDR3 sequence reads: CASSFDRANEKLFF. The CDR3 region has the DNA TGTGCCAGCAGCTTCGACAGGGCTAATGAAAAACTGTTTTTT.

This clonotype has at least ten counts. The chain joins TRBV4-3 to TRBJ1-4; D not resolved. Germline assignment: CDR1 LGHNA and CDR2 YSLEER. This CDR3 has 14 amino acids. Trimming cost V 0 bases and J 8 bases, with 10 bases left between them. The CDR3 bases are TGCGCCAGCAGCCAAGACGGGCGGGCGGAAAAACTGTTTTTT. It specifies CASSQDGRAEKLFF.

This clonotype was seen ten or more times. The chain couples TRBV4-1 to TRBJ2-2, with a weak D call TRBD1 (5 bases). CDR1 is MGHRA and CDR2 is YSYEKL in the germline V gene. The CDR3 extends over 16 amino acids. The ends were cut back, 4 bases at V and 1 base at J, with 13 bases in the middle. CDR3: CASSPAPQGNTGELFF. The DNA of the CDR3 is TGCGCCAGCAGCCCCGCCCCCCAGGGGAACACCGGGGAGCTGTTTTTT.

This clonotype was counted many times. This chain links TRBV5-1 with TRBJ2-7; D may be TRBD1 or TRBD2 (6 bases each). The ends were cut back, 0 bases at V and 0 bases at J, with 10 bases in the middle. This CDR3 comprises 15 residues. In germline, CDR1 is SGHRS, CDR2 YFSETQ. CDR3 bases: TGCGCCAGCAGCTTGGTAGGGGGGAGCTCCTACGAGCAGTACGTC. Residues: CASSLVGGSSYEQYV.

This clonotype occurred many times. The V and J genes are TRBV28 and TRBJ1-2; TRBD1 is a possible D gene (6 bases). V lost 4 bases and J lost 0, with 12 bases in between. Germline loops: CDR1 MDHEN, CDR2 SYDVKM. This CDR3 is 15 amino acids long. CDR3 bases: TGTGCCAGCAGTTATTCGACAGGAGCTAACTATGGCTACACCTTC. As protein: CASSYSTGANYGYTF.

The V gene is TRBV6-2 or TRBV6-3, the J gene TRBJ1-5, with TRBD1 matching over 10 bases. CDR1 is MNHEY, CDR2 SVGEGT, per germline. The CDR3 covers 16 residues. V lost 2 bases and J lost 13; bases outside the gene matches: 14. The CDR3 DNA sequence: TGTGCCAGCAGTTACCCACGACAGGGGGCAATATCGTTTCAGCATTTT. Residues: CASSYPRQGAISFQHF.